Described below is a single T cell receptor beta chain sequence and its context. TCR beta sequences were obtained from blood CD8+ and CD4+ T cells. Stable or active relapsing-remitting multiple sclerosis, untreated and meeting revised McDonald criteria, defined the controls. The CD8+ and CD4+ T cells were isolated magnetically using a negative isolation approach, whereas the TEMRA cells were enriched by FACS. RNA totalling about 0.5 to 1 ug underwent reverse transcription with random hexamers. A multiplex approach, immunoSEQ multiplex PCR, amplified TCR beta CDR3 across 54 Vbeta and 13 Jbeta. Each CDR3 protein is one row after TCRdb ran MiXCR on the immunoSEQ multiplex PCR reads. The data contain about 66,000 distinct CDR3 sequences, just under 95% of them singletons. Germline V gene data show CDR1 as MNHEY and CDR2 as SMNVEV (reference sequence). The CDR3 loop spans 13 amino acids. V shed 3 bases and J shed 3 bases, with 9 bases lying between them.

The data are from a study of CD8 T cells in Susac syndrome. The chain carries TRBV27 and TRBJ2-7, with D uncertain. The TCR was taken from a human donor with multiple sclerosis. Sample: CD8+ T cells from PBMCs. The DNA for the CDR3 is TGTGCCAGCAGTTTCTCCGCCCTCTACGAGCAGTACTTC. It yields the protein CASSFSALYEQYF.